The sequence of this T cell receptor delta chain was determined in a study of human gamma delta and Vdelta1 T cells (dated by TCRdb to 2016 to 2018). In the study overall: The study examined Delta One T cells, which are Vd1+ gamma-delta T cells, as cytotoxic effectors against acute myeloid leukemia.

Library creation used PCR. TCRdb records Illumina MiSeq as the sequencer. The public reads were reprocessed by TCRdb using CATT, and rows of matching DNA were later combined. The sample table shows more than 5,000 delta-chain clones, and just under 9.5% are seen once. Roughly 15% of the sample lies in the top ten. By its share of the sample, this clone is medium-sized (0.01 to 0.1%). Its antigen is not yet known. No base quality values were provided; no much bigger clone lies one nucleotide off. Within the sample, other DNA sequences also encode this same CDR3. Per the germline V gene, TSWWSYY is the CDR1 and QGS is the CDR2. CDR3 length: 24 amino acids, cysteine to phenylalanine. The CDR3 DNA has 72 bases and is translated from base 1. The junction shows trimming of 0 bases on V and 0 bases on J, and the gene matches do not reach 22 bases of it.

The TCR comes from a human donor in good health. The sequence links TRDV1 to TRDJ1, and 13 bases in between align with TRDD3. Material for sequencing was naive CD27+ Vdelta1 gamma-delta T cells from blood. The nucleotide sequence reads TGTGCTCTTGGGGAACTAGAACTCGCCCTAACTGGGGGATACGTCAATCCTTACACCGATAAACTCATCTTT. Protein translation: CALGELELALTGGYVNPYTDKLIF.